This TCR beta chain was profiled in a study of T cells in Graves' hyperthyroidism and ophthalmopathy. Germline lookup yields CDR1 SSHAT and CDR2 FNYEAQ (reference sequence). The CDR3 loop spans 15 amino acids. The table lists this clonotype with a few counts. One end of the junction is discordant with germline, which a read error may explain. Researchers amplified the TCR beta CDR3 regions from RNA transcripts. HTBI primers drove first-round RT-PCR of the TCR CDR3. TCRdb itself ran the multiplex PCR reads through MiXCR, one entry per CDR3 protein. The repertoire holds fewer than 350,000 distinct CDR3 sequences, with about an eighth as singletons.

The receptor was derived from a young woman with Graves' hyperthyroidism that later progressed to Graves' ophthalmopathy. Material for sequencing was blood. The V call is TRBV7-7, the J call TRBJ2-7; the match to TRBD2 covers 7 bases. The CDR3 is CASSATAGEGDEQYF. For the CDR3, the DNA is TGTGCTAGCAGTGCGACGGCGGGAGAGGGAGACGAGCAGTACTTC.